Following are 12 T cell receptor beta chains from one sample sequenced in a study of blood T cell repertoires in COVID-19. Assay: immunoSEQ multiplex PCR; the TCRdb copy retains only in-frame clones and omits some. The data hold roughly 230,000 clones, with around 90% observed a single time. Sequenced material: peripheral blood. The receptor source for this set is a man aged 65 to 79 with acute or convalescent COVID-19.

Worth noting for this clone: Other DNA sequences in the sample encode the same CDR3. The CDR3 region has the DNA TGTGCCAGCAGTTTACAGGGGGCAGAGACCCAGTACTTC. The encoded protein is CASSLQGAETQYF. This chain links TRBV27 with TRBJ2-5; 8 bases are a match to TRBD1. Trimming took 2 bases from V and 4 from J; bases not matched to a gene: 0. The V gene's germline CDR1 is MNHEY and CDR2 SMNVEV (reference sequence). The CDR3 length is 13 residues.

The chain links TRBV9 to TRBJ1-3, with D uncertain. CDR1 and CDR2 (germline): SGDLS, YYNGEE. This CDR3 has 17 amino acids. Trimming removed 5 bases at V and 0 bases at J, with 18 bases between. The CDR3, as DNA: TGTGCCAGCAGTCATTCCCGGAGGGAGGACTCTGGAAACACCATATATTTT. Protein: CASSHSRREDSGNTIYF.

The chain joins TRBV28 to TRBJ1-5; TRBD1 aligns across 7 bases. V lost 3 bases, J lost 6 bases, and 5 bases stayed unmatched. Germline V lookup: CDR1 MDHEN, CDR2 SYDVKM. The CDR3 is 14 residues long. The CDR3 region is CASSFDRVVQPQHF. In DNA form, the CDR3 reads TGTGCCAGCAGTTTCGACAGGGTGGTTCAGCCCCAGCATTTT. Full variable domain (rest looked up from reference TRBV28 and TRBJ1-5): DVKVTQSSRYLVKRTGEKVFLECVQDMDHENMFWYRQDPGLGLRLIYFSYDVKMKEKGDIPEGYSVSREKKERFSLILESASTNQTSMYLCASSFDRVVQPQHFGDGTRLSIL.

The chain employs TRBV2 and TRBJ2-7, with TRBD1 matching over 9 bases. The V segment lost 5 bases and the J segment 3 bases; nucleotides outside the gene matches: 5. Germline loops: CDR1 SNHLY, CDR2 FYNNEI. This CDR3 contains 14 residues. CDR3: CASSRRTGDYEQYF. The CDR3 nucleotides read TGTGCCAGCAGTAGGCGGACAGGGGACTACGAGCAGTACTTC.

As for this clone: Other DNA sequences in the same sample also yield this CDR3. The rearrangement uses TRBV5-1 and TRBJ2-1; 9 bases agree with TRBD2. Germline CDR1 is SGHRS and CDR2 is YFSETQ. Trimming at V came to 4 bases and at J to 0 bases, leaving 2 bases not matched to a gene. CDR3 size: 15 residues. The CDR3 is CASSPSGISYNEQFF. The DNA of the CDR3 is TGCGCCAGCAGCCCTAGCGGGATCTCCTACAATGAGCAGTTCTTC.

The V call is TRBV3-1 (or the pseudogene TRBV3-2), the J call TRBJ2-5, with a tentative D call TRBD1 (5 bases). The CDR3 is made up of 12 amino acids. V gave up 2 bases and J gave up 7 bases, with 8 bases separating them. Per germline, CDR1 LGHDT and CDR2 YNNKEL (reference sequence). The chain's CDR3 is CASSQQGMTQYF. In DNA form, the CDR3 reads TGTGCCAGCAGCCAACAGGGAATGACCCAGTACTTC.

This clone was seen just once. This rearrangement joins TRBV18 to TRBJ1-2, with 7 bases identical to TRBD1. V gave up 2 bases and J gave up 1 base; unmatched junction bases: 13. This CDR3 comprises 18 residues. CDR1 and CDR2 (germline): KGHSH, LQKENI. The CDR3 loop is CASSPGYRGQRINYGYTF. In nucleotides, the CDR3 is TGTGCCAGCTCACCAGGCTACAGGGGACAGAGGATTAACTATGGCTACACCTTC.

This clone was counted a single time. The chain joins TRBV2 to TRBJ2-3, with 7 nucleotides matching TRBD1. Trimming cost V 7 bases and J 2 bases; bases outside gene matches: 3. Germline CDR1 reads SNHLY; CDR2 reads FYNNEI. The CDR3 consists of 13 residues. Here the CDR3 reads CASTGQPTDTQYF. The CDR3 DNA reads as TGTGCCAGCACGGGACAGCCCACAGATACGCAGTATTTT.

This sequence joins TRBV7-3 and TRBJ1-1, with a possible D match to TRBD1 (6 bases). V was cut by 4 bases and J by 5 bases, with 11 bases left in between. This CDR3 has 13 amino acids. The germline V gene encodes CDR1 SGHTA and CDR2 FQGTGA. This CDR3 reads CASSSGEGTEAFF. The CDR3 DNA reads as TGTGCCAGCAGCTCAGGGGAGGGAACTGAAGCTTTCTTT.

This rearrangement joins TRBV6-1 to TRBJ1-4; tentatively, D is TRBD1 (6 bases). The germline V gene encodes CDR1 MNHNS and CDR2 SASEGT. The V and J ends lost 2 bases and 4 bases respectively, with 14 bases between them. The CDR3 extends over 16 amino acids. The CDR3: CASSEPSRGGNEKLFF. The CDR3 coding sequence is TGTGCCAGCAGTGAACCCTCGAGGGGGGGTAATGAAAAACTGTTTTTT.

The chain recombines TRBV19 with TRBJ1-4, with D unresolved. The V gene's germline CDR1 is LNHDA and CDR2 SQIVND (reference sequence). CDR3 size: 14 residues. Trimming stripped 6 bases from V and 8 bases from J, with 16 bases between. CDR3 nucleotides: TGTGCCAGTAGATACCCCGACAAGACGGAAAAACTGTTTTTT. Its protein is CASRYPDKTEKLFF.

The rearrangement links TRBV11-2 to TRBJ1-2; TRBD1 matches at 7 bases. V shed 5 bases, J shed 7 bases, and the junction held 7 bases outside the gene matches. The CDR3 contains 13 residues. The germline gives CDR1 SGHAT, CDR2 FQNNGV. The CDR3 region is CASSPDREGGYTF. Here the CDR3 DNA reads TGTGCCAGCAGCCCAGACAGGGAAGGTGGCTACACCTTC.